This T cell receptor beta chain was recorded in a study of T-cell reconstitution after alpha-beta-depleted transplantation in children. A TCRbeta library incorporating unique molecular identifiers was prepared. TCRdb ran MiXCR on the PCR reads and lists one entry per CDR3 protein. The table lists 250,000 to 300,000 distinct CDR3 sequences, 9.5% to 13% of them singletons. Ten or more counts support this clonotype. Its antigen is not known. Broader study findings: T-cell numbers and diversity one year post-transplant derived largely from freshly generated T cells. Reported findings indicate that, about two months after transplant, alpha-beta T cells came from several hundred expanded clones, which were derived from non-depleted graft cells.

The CDR3 covers 15 residues. Germline CDR1 is ENHRY and CDR2 is SYGVKD. V was pared by 2 bases and J by 6 bases, with 5 bases of the junction left unmatched. V is TRBV10-3 and J is TRBJ2-2; 8 nucleotides line up with TRBD2. The input for sequencing was PBMCs, taken before TCRalphabeta/CD19-depleted stem cell transplant. This TCR was recovered from a boy less than two years old with acute myeloid leukemia, due to receive a stem cell transplant. CDR3 DNA: TGTGCCATCAGTGAGACAGCGGGAGTTTCCGGGGAGCTGTTTTTT. It yields the protein CAISETAGVSGELFF.